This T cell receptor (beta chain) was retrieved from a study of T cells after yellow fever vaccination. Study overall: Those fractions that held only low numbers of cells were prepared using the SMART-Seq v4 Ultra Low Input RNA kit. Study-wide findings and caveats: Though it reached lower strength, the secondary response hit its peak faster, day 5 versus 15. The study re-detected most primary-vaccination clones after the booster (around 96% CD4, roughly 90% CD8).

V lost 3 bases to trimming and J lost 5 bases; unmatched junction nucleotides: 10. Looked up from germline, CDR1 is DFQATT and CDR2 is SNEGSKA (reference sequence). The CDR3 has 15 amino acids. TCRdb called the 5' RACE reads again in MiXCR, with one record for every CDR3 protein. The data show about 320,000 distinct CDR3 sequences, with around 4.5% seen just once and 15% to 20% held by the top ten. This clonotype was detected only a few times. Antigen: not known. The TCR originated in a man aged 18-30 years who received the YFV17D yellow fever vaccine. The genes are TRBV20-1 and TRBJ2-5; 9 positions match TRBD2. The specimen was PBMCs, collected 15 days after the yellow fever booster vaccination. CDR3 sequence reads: CSASISGGQGETQYF. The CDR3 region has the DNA TGCAGTGCTAGTATAAGCGGGGGGCAAGGGGAGACCCAGTACTTC.